The sequence of this TCR beta chain was determined in a study of cytomegalovirus exposure and HLA in healthy donors. Regarding the study as a whole: With high specificity and sensitivity, the classifier reportedly diagnosed cytomegalovirus status.

A word on this clone: Its antigen is undetermined.

PCR involved 60 Vbeta and 13 Jbeta primers. Some clones are missing from TCRdb's copy, which holds only in-frame ones; the method was immunoSEQ multiplex PCR. The sample totals approximately 110,000 clones. V trimming: 10 bases; J trimming: 7 bases; junction bases outside the gene matches: 6. Germline V gene lookup returns CDR1 LNHDA and CDR2 SQIVND (reference sequence). This CDR3 comprises 12 residues. The sequenced sample consisted of PBMCs. The clonotype originates from a man in his thirties or forties in good health and CMV-seronegative. The chain couples TRBV19 to TRBJ1-1; 10 bases fit TRBD1. CDR3 sequence (DNA): TGTGCCACCGGGACAGGGGACGGTGAAGCTTTCTTT. It specifies CATGTGDGEAFF. The whole variable domain, remainder taken from reference TRBV19 and TRBJ1-1, is DGGITQSPKYLFRKEGQNVTLSCEQNLNHDAMYWYRQDPGQGLRLIYYSQIVNDFQKGDIAEGYSVSREKKESFPLTVTSAQKNPTAFYLCATGTGDGEAFFGQGTRLTVV.